A single sample is the source of the 13 T cell receptor beta chains below, sequenced in a study of T cell repertoires in cytomegalovirus infection. MiXCR, applied by TCRdb to the reads, yields one record per CDR3 protein. Seen here are roughly 920,000 distinct CDR3 sequences, about a third observed once, and the top ten hold over 10%. Antigen specificity for these receptors is unknown. This specimen was cultured CD8+ T cells from PBMCs, taken from culture after CMV antigen stimulation. These receptor sequences come from a human donor in good health (CMV status not recorded). Some clones in this sample may be carry-over from other donors' samples.

Many counts were recorded for this clonotype. V usage is TRBV7-9 and J usage is TRBJ1-1; D not resolved. This CDR3 is built from 14 residues. The germline V gene has CDR1 SEHNR and CDR2 FQNEAQ (reference sequence). The ends were cut back, 5 bases at V and 1 base at J, with 11 bases in the middle. The CDR3 region has the DNA TGTGCCAGCAGCCGAGTGGGAACGAACACTGAAGCTTTCTTT. Amino acid sequence: CASSRVGTNTEAFF. Using reference TRBV7-9 and TRBJ1-1 for the parts outside the CDR3, the full variable domain is DTGVSQNPRHKITKRGQNVTFRCDPISEHNRLYWYRQTLGQGPEFLTYFQNEAQLEKSRLLSDRFSAERPKGSFSTLEIQRTEQGDSAMYLCASSRVGTNTEAFFGQGTRLTVV.

This clonotype came up a few times. The chain recombines TRBV25-1 with TRBJ2-5; 8 nucleotides align to TRBD1. The ends lost 3 bases at V and 1 base at J; junction bases unmatched: 16. CDR3 size: 19 residues. CDR1 and CDR2 from the germline V gene are MGHDK and SYGVNS. CDR3 bases: TGTGCCAGCAGTGACCTTAACTTCGGGACAGGTAATTCCCAAGAGACCCAGTACTTC. Its translation is CASSDLNFGTGNSQETQYF.

Many counts were recorded for this clonotype. The chain joins TRBV7-9 to TRBJ2-1; D is unclear. The length of the CDR3 is 16 residues. Germline-derived CDR1 and CDR2 are SEHNR and FQNEAQ (reference sequence). V was trimmed by 5 bases and J by 0 bases, leaving 14 bases between them. CDR3 DNA sequence: TGTGCCAGCAGCGGGCCGAAGCTGGGCTCCTACAATGAGCAGTTCTTC. Translating gives CASSGPKLGSYNEQFF. Filled out from reference TRBV7-9 and TRBJ2-1, the complete variable domain reads DTGVSQNPRHKITKRGQNVTFRCDPISEHNRLYWYRQTLGQGPEFLTYFQNEAQLEKSRLLSDRFSAERPKGSFSTLEIQRTEQGDSAMYLCASSGPKLGSYNEQFFGPGTRLTVL.

Ten or more counts support this clonotype. J is TRBJ1-1 and V is TRBV19; 7 nucleotides agree with TRBD1. Per the germline V gene, CDR1 is LNHDA and CDR2 is SQIVND (reference sequence). There are 12 residues in the CDR3. Trimming took 6 bases from V and 7 from J; bases not matched to a gene: 5. For the CDR3, the DNA is TGTGCCAGTAGCCTGACAGGGTTTGAAGCTTTCTTT. This translates into CASSLTGFEAFF.

The CDR3 DNA follows: TGTGCCACCAGCAGAGATTTTGAAAAACTGAGGGAGCAGTACTTC. Encoded protein: CATSRDFEKLREQYF. The rearrangement links TRBV15 to TRBJ2-7; D gene unclear. The germline CDR1 and CDR2 sequences are LNHNV and YYDKDF (reference sequence). Trimming stripped 0 bases from V and 7 bases from J, with 16 bases between. The CDR3 totals 15 residues.

The table lists this clonotype with a few counts. The chain combines TRBV6-5 with TRBJ2-3; 11 bases map to TRBD1. CDR1 is MNHEY, CDR2 SVGAGI, per germline. The junction had 13 bases not matched to a gene; V was cut back by 5 bases and J by 3 bases. This CDR3 has 18 amino acids. The CDR3 DNA reads as TGTGCCAGCAGTGTCTCCGGGACAGGGGGAGAGGTGACAGATACGCAGTATTTT. This translates into CASSVSGTGGEVTDTQYF.

This clonotype was counted only a few times. This chain links TRBV4-1 with TRBJ2-3; 7 nucleotides match TRBD2. Germline CDR1 reads MGHRA; CDR2 reads YSYEKL. V lost 4 bases and J lost 6; bases outside the gene matches: 4. The CDR3 covers 13 residues. The CDR3 DNA is TGCGCCAGCAGCCCCTGGGGGGGGGATACGCAGTATTTT. This sequence encodes CASSPWGGDTQYF.

The genes are TRBV7-9 and TRBJ1-1; no firm D call. CDR1 SEHNR and CDR2 FQNEAQ come from the germline V gene (reference sequence). The CDR3 has 14 residues. The V gene lost 3 bases and the J gene lost 6 bases, with 14 bases spanning the gap. The CDR3 is CASSLEGQSAEAFF. The DNA of the CDR3 is TGTGCCAGCAGCTTGGAGGGCCAAAGCGCTGAAGCTTTCTTT.

As regards this clonotype: It may be a read error: a sequence one base away is much more abundant. The chain joins TRBV12-3 or TRBV12-4 to TRBJ1-1; a possible D gene is TRBD1 (6 bases). This CDR3 has 15 residues. The CDR3 bases are TGTACCAGCAGGGGAAGCGACAGAATGAACACTGAAGCTTTCTTT. It codes for CTSRGSDRMNTEAFF.

The rearrangement uses TRBV5-1 and TRBJ2-2; D is ambiguous. Deletions cut 0 bases from V and 3 bases from J, with 12 bases between. Looked up from germline, CDR1 is SGHRS and CDR2 is YFSETQ. The CDR3 covers 16 residues. CDR3 region: CASSLAAQKYTGELFF. DNA for the CDR3: TGCGCCAGCAGCTTGGCCGCGCAGAAATACACCGGGGAGCTGTTTTTT.

This chain joins TRBV12-3 or TRBV12-4 and TRBJ2-2; no definite D call. The CDR3 consists of 12 residues. The V and J ends lost 7 bases and 4 bases respectively, with 7 bases between them. The CDR3 protein is CASTPVTGELFF. DNA for the CDR3: TGTGCCAGCACCCCTGTCACCGGGGAGCTGTTTTTT.

There are a few counts of this clonotype. V is TRBV27 and J is TRBJ2-1; D possibly corresponds to TRBD2 (5 bases). Trimming removed 8 bases from V and 3 bases from J, with 17 bases in between. This CDR3 is 15 amino acids long. Germline CDR1 reads MNHEY; CDR2 reads SMNVEV (reference sequence). CDR3 sequence: CASARTGSLYNEQFF. CDR3 bases: TGTGCCAGCGCTAGAACGGGGTCCCTCTACAATGAGCAGTTCTTC.

J is TRBJ2-1 and V is TRBV3-1, with unresolved D. Trimming left V 1 base short and J 0 bases short, with 7 bases between. Germline V gene lookup returns CDR1 LGHDT and CDR2 YNNKEL (reference sequence). The CDR3 has 15 residues. In nucleotides, the CDR3 is TGTGCCAGCAGCCAAGGGATTAGCTCCTACAATGAGCAGTTCTTC. Encoded protein: CASSQGISSYNEQFF.